This T cell receptor beta chain was sequenced during a study of T cell repertoires in cytomegalovirus infection. This clonotype has more than one count but fewer than ten. Its antigen is not identified. TCRdb passed the reads through MiXCR, listing each CDR3 protein once. Of about 340,000 distinct CDR3 sequences in the sample, roughly 29% were seen once. The trim removed 3 bases at V and 4 bases at J, leaving 8 bases unmatched. In germline, CDR1 is MDHEN, CDR2 SYDVKM. This CDR3 contains 15 residues. The sequence was collected from a human donor in good health (CMV status not recorded). Some clones in this sample may be carry-over from other donors' samples. This chain uses TRBV28 with TRBJ1-2; 7 nucleotides match TRBD1. Sequences were derived from cultured PBMCs, sampled from culture after CMV antigen stimulation. DNA for the CDR3: TGTGCCAGCAGTTTTTCCCGGGCAGGGGGCTATGGCTACACCTTC. Translated: CASSFSRAGGYGYTF.